This TCR beta chain is from a study of shared T cell receptors in the human thymus. The protocol was immunoSEQ multiplex PCR, while the TCRdb copy is restricted to in-frame clones and leaves out a portion. The sample records 650,000 to 950,000 clones, over 75% being singletons. This same sample was also part of a study on human thymus T cells.

This TCR was recovered from a girl under three years old with a congenital heart defect. Specimen: thymocytes.

The CDR3 DNA is TGTGCCAGCAGCCAAGCTACGCTTAACTATGGCTACACCTTC. This encodes CASSQATLNYGYTF. The V and J genes are TRBV4-2 and TRBJ1-2; no firm D call. V gave up 1 base and J gave up 1 base, with 7 bases separating them. The CDR3 length is 14 residues. CDR1 and CDR2 from the germline V gene are LGHNA and YNFKEQ.